The rows below give T cell receptor beta chains drawn from one sample of a study of cytomegalovirus exposure and HLA in healthy donors. Assay: immunoSEQ multiplex PCR; the TCRdb copy retains only in-frame clones and omits some. This sample carries 80,000 to 100,000 clones, 55% to 70% of them seen once, and the ten largest clones take over 12%. The sequenced sample was PBMCs. The receptors shown here come from a woman in her 40s in good health and CMV-seropositive. Both conserved end residues are part of each CDR3. The D gene is left open where the match is weak. A row's size may be missing; if present it is once, few, many or a size class.

abundance | j_gene | v_gene | d_gene | CDR3nt | CDR3aa
- | TRBJ1-3 | TRBV10-3 | - | TGTGCCATCAGTGGAGGCGGATTCTCTGGAAACACCATATATTTT | CAISGGGFSGNTIYF
- | TRBJ1-2 | TRBV6-4 | - | TGTGCCAGCAGTGACTCGAAAGGGGGTTCCTATGGCTACACCTTC | CASSDSKGGSYGYTF
- | TRBJ1-1 | TRBV9 | - | TGTGCCAGCAGCGTAGGGAGGGGAGACACTGAAGCTTTCTTT | CASSVGRGDTEAFF
once | TRBJ2-1 | TRBV7-3 | TRBD2 | TGTGCCAGCAGCTTAAGAGGCGGGGGGCCCATCTTC | CASSLRGGGPIF
- | TRBJ1-3 | TRBV7-8 | TRBD1 | TGTGCCAGCAGTTTTGGACAGGGCTCTGGAAACACCATATATTTT | CASSFGQGSGNTIYF
- | TRBJ1-1 | TRBV19 | - | TGTGCCAGTAAGTACGGGGGAGGTACTGAAGCTTTCTTT | CASKYGGGTEAFF
- | TRBJ2-3 | TRBV4-1 | TRBD2 | TGCGCCAGCAGCCACGAAGATAGCGGGAGGGATACGCAGTATTTT | CASSHEDSGRDTQYF
- | TRBJ2-3 | TRBV11-3 | TRBD1 | TGTGCCAGCAGCACTACTTCTCCGGGACAGGGGAGAGATACGCAGTATTTT | CASSTTSPGQGRDTQYF
- | TRBJ2-3 | TRBV4-3 | - | TGCGCCAGCAGCCAAGAGGGCCGAACGCAGTATTTT | CASSQEGRTQYF
few | TRBJ2-7 | TRBV5-4 | TRBD2 | TGTGCCAGCAGCTTGGGGACTAGCGGGAGCCTCCACGAGCAGTACTTC | CASSLGTSGSLHEQYF
- | TRBJ2-7 | TRBV13 | TRBD2 | TGTGCCAGCAGCTTAGGGGGACTAGCGGGGGACTACGAGCAGTACTTC | CASSLGGLAGDYEQYF
- | TRBJ2-2 | TRBV5-4 | TRBD2 | TGTGCCAGCAGCTTCGGACTAGCGGGAGGATACACCGGGGAGCTGTTTTTT | CASSFGLAGGYTGELFF
few | TRBJ1-2 | TRBV2 | TRBD1 | TGTGCCAGCAAAGCATGGCAGGGGGGTAACTATGGCTACACCTTC | CASKAWQGGNYGYTF
- | TRBJ2-5 | TRBV2 | - | TGTGCCAGCAGTGACCCACAGAGTATCCAAGAGACCCAGTACTTC | CASSDPQSIQETQYF
few | TRBJ2-7 | TRBV6-5 | - | TGTGCCAGTTCGAAGATGGGGGGAGGCCCCTACGAGCAGTACTTC | CASSKMGGGPYEQYF
- | TRBJ1-2 | TRBV6-5 | TRBD1 | TGTGCCAGCAGTCGACAGGGGGCTAGCTACACCTTC | CASSRQGASYTF